Listed below are T cell receptor beta chains from one sample, sequenced in a study of identifying expanded T cells in peripheral blood. The method was immunoSEQ multiplex PCR; TCRdb's version includes in-frame clones alone and lacks a portion of them. This repertoire shows some 97,000 clones, around nine tenths found once; its top ten account for 5% to 6.5%. Sequenced sample: blood. The receptor source for this set is a person aged 18 to 70 in good health. Both conserved end residues are part of each CDR3. Fields, in order: J gene, clone size, D gene, V gene, CDR3 DNA, CDR3 protein. The D gene is left open where the match is weak. The listing skips clone size in some rows; elsewhere it reads once, few, many or a size class.

>TRBJ2-5|-|-|TRBV5-1
TGCGCCAGTTCTAGGGAAGGGGCCGCGATGAAAGAGACCCAGTACTTC
CASSREGAAMKETQYF
>TRBJ1-3|-|-|TRBV6-5
TGTGCCAGCAGTTACGTTTTGGCTGGAAACACCATATATTTT
CASSYVLAGNTIYF
>TRBJ2-7|-|TRBD2|TRBV5-8
TGTGCCAGCAGCTTACGAGGGACCCCGGGAGGGCAGTACTTC
CASSLRGTPGGQYF
>TRBJ2-7|-|-|TRBV10-3
TGTGCCATCAGTGAGGCTAGAAGGGAATTCGAGCAGTACTTC
CAISEARREFEQYF
>TRBJ2-1|-|TRBD1|TRBV15
TGTGCCACCAGGGCCCGGGACAGGGGCAATGAGCAGTTCTTC
CATRARDRGNEQFF
>TRBJ1-4|-|-|TRBV19
TGTGCCAGTAGTATAAGCGGTGAGGGCTTTGAAAAACTGTTTTTT
CASSISGEGFEKLFF
>TRBJ2-1|-|TRBD2|TRBV7-2
TGTGCCAGCAGCTTAGGGGGACTAAGGAGTGAGCAGTTCTTC
CASSLGGLRSEQFF
>TRBJ1-1|-|TRBD1|TRBV11-1
TGTGCCAGCAGCCCAACCGACAGGGCGAACACTGAAGCTTTCTTT
CASSPTDRANTEAFF
>TRBJ2-3|-|TRBD2|TRBV7-9
TGTGCCAGCAGGCTCCGAGTGCGGGAGGAGGGAATCACAGATACGCAGTATTTT
CASRLRVREEGITDTQYF
>TRBJ2-1|once|TRBD2|TRBV13
TGTGCCAGCAGCTCCACCGGGACTAGCGGAAACAATGAGCAGTTCTTC
CASSSTGTSGNNEQFF
>TRBJ1-1|few|TRBD1|TRBV30
TGTGCCTGGAGCCTTCGGGACAGGGAAGCTTTCTTT
CAWSLRDREAFF
>TRBJ1-6|-|-|TRBV7-9
TGTGCCAGCAGCTTAGGCAGTGCCCTCCACTTT
CASSLGSALHF
>TRBJ2-1|-|TRBD2|TRBV29-1
TGCAGCGTTCCCTGGACTAGCGGCTACAATGAGCAGTTCTTC
CSVPWTSGYNEQFF
>TRBJ2-1|-|-|TRBV30
TGTGCCTGGAGACAAGAGTCGAAAGGTGAGCAGTTCTTC
CAWRQESKGEQFF
>TRBJ1-4|-|-|TRBV5-1
TGCGCCAGCAGCTTGGTGGCAGCGGGGGGCAGTGAAAAACTGTTTTTT
CASSLVAAGGSEKLFF
>TRBJ1-1|-|-|TRBV2
TGTGCCAGCAGCCCACGAAATGTGAACACTGAAGCTTTCTTT
CASSPRNVNTEAFF